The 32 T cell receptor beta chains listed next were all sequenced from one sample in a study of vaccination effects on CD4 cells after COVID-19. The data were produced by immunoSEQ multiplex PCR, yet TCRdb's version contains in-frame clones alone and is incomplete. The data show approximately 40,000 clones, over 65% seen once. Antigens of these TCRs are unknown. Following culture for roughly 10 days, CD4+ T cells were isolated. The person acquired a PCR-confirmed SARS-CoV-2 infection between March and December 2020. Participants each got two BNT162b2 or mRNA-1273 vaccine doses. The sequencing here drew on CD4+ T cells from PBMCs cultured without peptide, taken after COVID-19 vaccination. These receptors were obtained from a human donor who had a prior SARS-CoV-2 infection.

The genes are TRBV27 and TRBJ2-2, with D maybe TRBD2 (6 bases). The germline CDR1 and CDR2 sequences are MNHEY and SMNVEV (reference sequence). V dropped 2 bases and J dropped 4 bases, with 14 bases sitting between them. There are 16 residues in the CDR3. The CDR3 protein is CASSLLSVEGTGELFF. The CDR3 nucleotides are TGTGCCAGCAGTTTACTTAGTGTGGAGGGCACCGGGGAGCTGTTTTTT.

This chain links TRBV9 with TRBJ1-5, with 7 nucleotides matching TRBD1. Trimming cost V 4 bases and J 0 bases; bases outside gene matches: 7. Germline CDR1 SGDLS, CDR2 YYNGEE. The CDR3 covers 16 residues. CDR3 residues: CASSPSTGSSNQPQHF. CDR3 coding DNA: TGTGCCAGCAGCCCGTCGACAGGGAGTAGCAATCAGCCCCAGCATTTT.

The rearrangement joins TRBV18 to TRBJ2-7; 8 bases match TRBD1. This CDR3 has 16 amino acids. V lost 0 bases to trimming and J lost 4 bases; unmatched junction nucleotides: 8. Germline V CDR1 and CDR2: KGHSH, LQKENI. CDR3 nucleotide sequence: TGTGCCAGCTCACCACCAAAGGGGACAGGATCATACGAGCAGTACTTC. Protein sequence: CASSPPKGTGSYEQYF.

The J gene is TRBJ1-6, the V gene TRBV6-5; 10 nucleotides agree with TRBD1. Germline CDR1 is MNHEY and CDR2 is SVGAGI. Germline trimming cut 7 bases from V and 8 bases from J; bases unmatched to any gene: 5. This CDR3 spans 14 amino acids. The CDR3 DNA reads TGTGCCAGCACCAGGGACAGGGGTGATTCACCCCTCCACTTT. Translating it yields CASTRDRGDSPLHF.

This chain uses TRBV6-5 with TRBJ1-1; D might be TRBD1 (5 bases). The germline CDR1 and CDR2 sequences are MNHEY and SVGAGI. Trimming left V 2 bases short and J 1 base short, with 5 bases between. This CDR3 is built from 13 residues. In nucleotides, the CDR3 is TGTGCCAGCAGTTACAGGGGGAACACTGAAGCTTTCTTT. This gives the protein CASSYRGNTEAFF.

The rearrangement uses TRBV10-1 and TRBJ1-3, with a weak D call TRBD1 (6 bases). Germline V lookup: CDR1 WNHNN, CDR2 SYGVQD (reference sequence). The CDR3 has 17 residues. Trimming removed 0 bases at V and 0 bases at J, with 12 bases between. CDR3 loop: CASSESSGQTSGNTIYF. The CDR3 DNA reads TGCGCCAGCAGTGAGTCTTCTGGACAGACCTCTGGAAACACCATATATTTT.

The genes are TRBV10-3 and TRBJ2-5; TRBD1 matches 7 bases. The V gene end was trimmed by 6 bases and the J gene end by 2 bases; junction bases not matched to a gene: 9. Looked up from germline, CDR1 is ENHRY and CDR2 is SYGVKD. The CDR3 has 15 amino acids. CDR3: CAIRPSGTEQETQYF. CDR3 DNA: TGTGCCATCAGGCCTTCCGGGACAGAACAAGAGACCCAGTACTTC.

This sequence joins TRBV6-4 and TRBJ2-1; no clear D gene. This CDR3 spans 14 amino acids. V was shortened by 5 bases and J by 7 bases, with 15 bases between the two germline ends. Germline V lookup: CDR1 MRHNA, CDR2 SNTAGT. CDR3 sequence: CASSPKEWSNEQFF. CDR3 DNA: TGTGCCAGCAGTCCTAAAGAGTGGTCTAATGAGCAGTTCTTC.

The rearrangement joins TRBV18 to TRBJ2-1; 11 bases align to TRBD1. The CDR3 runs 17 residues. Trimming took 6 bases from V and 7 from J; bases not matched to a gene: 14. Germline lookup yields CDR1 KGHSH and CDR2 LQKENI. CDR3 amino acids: CASSFGSRDRGRNEQFF. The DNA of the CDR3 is TGTGCCAGCTCGTTCGGTTCGCGGGACAGGGGGAGGAATGAGCAGTTCTTC.

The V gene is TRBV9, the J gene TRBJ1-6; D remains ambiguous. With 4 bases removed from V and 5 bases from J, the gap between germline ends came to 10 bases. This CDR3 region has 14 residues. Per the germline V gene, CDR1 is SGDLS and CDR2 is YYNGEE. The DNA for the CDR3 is TGTGCCAGCAGCTCTCAGGTCGATAATTCACCCCTCCACTTT. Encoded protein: CASSSQVDNSPLHF.

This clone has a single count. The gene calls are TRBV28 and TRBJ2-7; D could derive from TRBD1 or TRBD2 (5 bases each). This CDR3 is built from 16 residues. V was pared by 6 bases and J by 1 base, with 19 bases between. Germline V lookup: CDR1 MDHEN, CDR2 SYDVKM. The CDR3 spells CASSPPHGWGSYEQYF. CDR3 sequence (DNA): TGTGCCAGCAGCCCCCCACACGGCTGGGGGTCCTACGAGCAGTACTTC.

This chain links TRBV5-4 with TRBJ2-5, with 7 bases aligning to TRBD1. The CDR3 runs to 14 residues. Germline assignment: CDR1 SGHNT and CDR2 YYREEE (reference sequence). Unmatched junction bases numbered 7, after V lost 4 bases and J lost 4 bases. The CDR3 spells CASSMGQSRETQYF. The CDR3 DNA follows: TGTGCCAGCAGCATGGGACAGTCAAGAGAGACCCAGTACTTC.

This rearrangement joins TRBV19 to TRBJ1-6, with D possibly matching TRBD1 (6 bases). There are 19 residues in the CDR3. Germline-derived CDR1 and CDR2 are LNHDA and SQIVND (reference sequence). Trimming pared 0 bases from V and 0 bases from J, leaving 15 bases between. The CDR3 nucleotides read TGTGCCAGTAGTATAGATTTGGGGCGACAGGACTCCTATAATTCACCCCTCCACTTT. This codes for CASSIDLGRQDSYNSPLHF.

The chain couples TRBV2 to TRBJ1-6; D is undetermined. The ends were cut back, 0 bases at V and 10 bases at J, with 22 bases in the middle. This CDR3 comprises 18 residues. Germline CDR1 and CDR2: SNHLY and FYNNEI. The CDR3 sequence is CASSEASPPGLMDSPLHF. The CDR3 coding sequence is TGTGCCAGCAGTGAAGCTTCTCCCCCCGGACTGATGGACTCACCCCTCCACTTT.

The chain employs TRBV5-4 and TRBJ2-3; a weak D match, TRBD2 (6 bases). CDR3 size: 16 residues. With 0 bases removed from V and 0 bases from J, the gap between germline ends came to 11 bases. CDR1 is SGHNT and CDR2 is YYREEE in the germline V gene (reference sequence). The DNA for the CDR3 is TGTGCCAGCAGCTTGGATGGCGGGGCTAGCACAGATACGCAGTATTTT. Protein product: CASSLDGGASTDTQYF.

The DNA for the CDR3 is TGTGCCAGCAGCCTAAGGACTGGAACAGATACGCAGTATTTT. Protein: CASSLRTGTDTQYF. The chain links TRBV7-8 to TRBJ2-3, with D tentatively TRBD2 (5 bases). CDR1 SGHVS and CDR2 FQNEAQ come from the germline V gene. The CDR3 extends over 14 amino acids. Trimming cost V 5 bases and J 3 bases, with 12 bases left between them.

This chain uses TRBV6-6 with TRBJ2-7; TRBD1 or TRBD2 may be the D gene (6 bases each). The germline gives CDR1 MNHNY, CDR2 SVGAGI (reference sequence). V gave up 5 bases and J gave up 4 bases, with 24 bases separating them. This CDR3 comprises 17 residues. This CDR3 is CASSQTRGGIWRYEQYF. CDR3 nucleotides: TGTGCCAGCAGTCAGACTAGAGGGGGGATTTGGCGATACGAGCAGTACTTC.

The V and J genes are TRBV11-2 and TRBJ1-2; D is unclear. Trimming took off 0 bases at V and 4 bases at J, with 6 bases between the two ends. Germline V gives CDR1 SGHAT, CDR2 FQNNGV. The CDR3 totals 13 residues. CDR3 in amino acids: CASSLDLSYGYTF. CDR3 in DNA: TGTGCCAGCAGCTTAGATCTGAGCTATGGCTACACCTTC.

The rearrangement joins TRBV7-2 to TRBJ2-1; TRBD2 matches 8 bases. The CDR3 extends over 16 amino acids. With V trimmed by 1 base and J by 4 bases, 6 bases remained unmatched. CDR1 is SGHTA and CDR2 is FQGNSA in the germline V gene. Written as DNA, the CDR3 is TGTGCCAGCAGCTTAGACGGTAGCGGGACATACAATGAGCAGTTCTTC. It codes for CASSLDGSGTYNEQFF.

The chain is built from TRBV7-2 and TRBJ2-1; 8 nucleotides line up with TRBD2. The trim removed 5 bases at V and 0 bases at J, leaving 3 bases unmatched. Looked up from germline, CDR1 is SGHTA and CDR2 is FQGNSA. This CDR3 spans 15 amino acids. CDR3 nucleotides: TGTGCCAGCAGCCTACTAGCGGTCTCCTACAATGAGCAGTTCTTC. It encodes CASSLLAVSYNEQFF.

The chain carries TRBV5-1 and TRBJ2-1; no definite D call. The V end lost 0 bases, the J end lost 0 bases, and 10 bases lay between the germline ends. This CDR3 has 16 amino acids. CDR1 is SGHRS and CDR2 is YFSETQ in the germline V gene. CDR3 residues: CASSLVRASSYNEQFF. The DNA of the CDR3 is TGCGCCAGCAGCTTGGTTCGGGCGAGCTCCTACAATGAGCAGTTCTTC.

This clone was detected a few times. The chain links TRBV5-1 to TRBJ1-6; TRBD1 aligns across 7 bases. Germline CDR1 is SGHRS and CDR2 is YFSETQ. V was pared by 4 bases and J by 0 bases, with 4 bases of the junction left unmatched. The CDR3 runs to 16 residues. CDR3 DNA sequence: TGCGCCAGCAGCCAGGGGGTAAGCTCCTATAATTCACCCCTCCACTTT. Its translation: CASSQGVSSYNSPLHF.

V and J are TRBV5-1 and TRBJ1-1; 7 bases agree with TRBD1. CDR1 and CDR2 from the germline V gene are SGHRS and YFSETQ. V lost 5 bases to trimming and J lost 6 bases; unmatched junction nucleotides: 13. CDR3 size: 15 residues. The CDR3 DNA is TGCGCCAGCAGTATCCAGACAGGGTTTTTGGCTGAAGCTTTCTTT. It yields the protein CASSIQTGFLAEAFF.

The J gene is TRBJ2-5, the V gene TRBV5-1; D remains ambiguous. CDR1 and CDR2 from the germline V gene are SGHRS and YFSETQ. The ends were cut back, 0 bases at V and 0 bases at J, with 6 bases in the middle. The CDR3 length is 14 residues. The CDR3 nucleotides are TGCGCCAGCAGCTTGGCTGAACACCAAGAGACCCAGTACTTC. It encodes CASSLAEHQETQYF.

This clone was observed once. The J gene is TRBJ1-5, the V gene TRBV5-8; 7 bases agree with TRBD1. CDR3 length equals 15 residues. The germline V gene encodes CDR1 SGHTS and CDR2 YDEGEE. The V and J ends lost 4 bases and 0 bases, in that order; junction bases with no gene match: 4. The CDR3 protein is CASSLGTASNQPQHF. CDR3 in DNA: TGTGCCAGCAGCCTAGGGACAGCTAGCAATCAGCCCCAGCATTTT.

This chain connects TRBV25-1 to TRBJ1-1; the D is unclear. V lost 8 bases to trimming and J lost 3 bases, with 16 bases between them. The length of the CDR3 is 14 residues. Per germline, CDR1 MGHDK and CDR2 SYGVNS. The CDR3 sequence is CASLQSGLHTEAFF. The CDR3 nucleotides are TGTGCCAGCCTCCAGTCGGGGTTGCACACTGAAGCTTTCTTT.

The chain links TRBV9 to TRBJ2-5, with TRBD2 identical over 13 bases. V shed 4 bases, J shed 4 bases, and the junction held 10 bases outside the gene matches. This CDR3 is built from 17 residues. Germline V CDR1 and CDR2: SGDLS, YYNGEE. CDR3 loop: CASSSGTSGARGETQYF. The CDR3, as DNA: TGTGCCAGCAGCTCCGGGACTAGCGGGGCGCGAGGAGAGACCCAGTACTTC.

For the CDR3, the DNA is TGTGCCAGCAGCTTAGAAGGACAGGGGCCCGAGCAGTACTTC. As protein: CASSLEGQGPEQYF. The chain recombines TRBV11-3 with TRBJ2-7, with 9 bases fitting TRBD1. With 0 bases clipped from V and 6 bases from J, the junction kept 3 bases outside the gene matches. CDR3 length equals 14 residues. CDR1 and CDR2 (germline): SGHNT, YENEEA.

This CDR3 is CASSLTGFGYTF. In DNA form, the CDR3 reads TGTGCCAGCAGCCTGACAGGGTTTGGCTACACCTTC. V is TRBV3-1 (or the pseudogene TRBV3-2) and J is TRBJ1-2; TRBD1 aligns across 7 bases. The J segment lost 7 bases and the V segment lost 4 bases, leaving 3 bases of the junction unmatched. The CDR3 totals 12 residues. In germline, CDR1 is LGHDT, CDR2 YNNKEL (reference sequence).

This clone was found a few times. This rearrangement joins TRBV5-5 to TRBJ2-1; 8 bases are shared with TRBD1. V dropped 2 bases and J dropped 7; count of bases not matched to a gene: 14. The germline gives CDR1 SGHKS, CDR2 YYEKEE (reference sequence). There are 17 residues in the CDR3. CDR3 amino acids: CASSFLFRTGKSNEQFF. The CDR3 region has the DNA TGTGCCAGCAGCTTTCTTTTCAGGACAGGGAAGAGTAATGAGCAGTTCTTC. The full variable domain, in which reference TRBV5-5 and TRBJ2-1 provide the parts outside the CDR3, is DAGVTQSPTHLIKTRGQQVTLRCSPISGHKSVSWYQQVLGQGPQFIFQYYEKEERGRGNFPDRFSARQFPNYSSELNVNALLLGDSALYLCASSFLFRTGKSNEQFFGPGTRLTVL.

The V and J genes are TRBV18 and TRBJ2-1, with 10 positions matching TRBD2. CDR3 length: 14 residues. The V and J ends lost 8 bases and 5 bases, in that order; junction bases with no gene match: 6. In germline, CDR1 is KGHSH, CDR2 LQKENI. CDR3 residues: CASSLAGVNNEQFF. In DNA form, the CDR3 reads TGTGCCAGCAGTCTAGCGGGGGTAAACAATGAGCAGTTCTTC.

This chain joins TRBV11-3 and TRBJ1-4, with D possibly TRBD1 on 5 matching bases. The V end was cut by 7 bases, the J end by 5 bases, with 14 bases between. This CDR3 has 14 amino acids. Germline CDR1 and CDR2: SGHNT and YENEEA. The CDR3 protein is CASNETAANEKLFF. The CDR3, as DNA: TGTGCCAGCAATGAGACAGCAGCAAATGAAAAACTGTTTTTT. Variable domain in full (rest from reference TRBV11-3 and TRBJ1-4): EAGVVQSPRYKIIEKKQPVAFWCNPISGHNTLYWYLQNLGQGPELLIRYENEEAVDDSQLPKDRFSAERLKGVDSTLKIQPAELGDSAVYLCASNETAANEKLFFGSGTQLSVL.